The 15 T cell receptor beta chains listed next were all sequenced from one sample in a study of blood T cell repertoires in COVID-19. This table comes from immunoSEQ multiplex PCR, and its TCRdb copy is limited to in-frame clones, with some not included. The table records about 41,000 clones, 88% of them present only once. The sample taken for sequencing was peripheral blood. The receptors were sampled from a human donor in a cohort sampled during active COVID-19.

V usage is TRBV28 and J usage is TRBJ2-1; the D gene is possibly TRBD2 (6 bases). Between the trimmed V and J ends, which lost 11 bases and 5 bases, there was a span of 22 bases. The CDR3 covers 15 residues. Germline loops: CDR1 MDHEN, CDR2 SYDVKM. The CDR3 DNA reads as TGTGCCTCGCACCGGGACTCCCAACCCGACAATGAGCAGTTCTTC. Protein sequence: CASHRDSQPDNEQFF. Full variable domain (missing parts from reference TRBV28 and TRBJ2-1): DVKVTQSSRYLVKRTGEKVFLECVQDMDHENMFWYRQDPGLGLRLIYFSYDVKMKEKGDIPEGYSVSREKKERFSLILESASTNQTSMYLCASHRDSQPDNEQFFGPGTRLTVL.

This chain joins TRBV24-1 and TRBJ2-2; the D gene is possibly TRBD2 (6 bases). V lost 9 bases to trimming and J lost 6 bases, with 10 bases between them. Germline lookup yields CDR1 KGHDR and CDR2 SFDVKD. This CDR3 has 12 amino acids. The DNA for the CDR3 is TGTGCCACCGGCAGCGGGCCCGGGGAGCTGTTTTTT. It encodes CATGSGPGELFF.

V gene TRBV23-1 combines with J gene TRBJ1-1; no reliable D call. TRBV23-1 is an ORF for which the function is uncertain. V lost 6 bases and J lost 9, with 11 bases in between. CDR3 length: 11 amino acids. The CDR3 DNA is TGCGCCAGCAGCCAAGGAGGAAAAGCTTTCTTT. The encoded protein is CASSQGGKAFF.

The genes are TRBV10-3 and TRBJ2-7; 13 bases line up with TRBD2. The V segment lost 8 bases and the J segment 5 bases; nucleotides outside the gene matches: 3. This CDR3 spans 13 amino acids. CDR1 and CDR2 (germline): ENHRY, SYGVKD. In nucleotides, the CDR3 is TGTGCCATCGGGACTAGCGGGATACACGAGCAGTACTTC. It encodes CAIGTSGIHEQYF.

The chain carries TRBV11-3 and TRBJ2-5; perhaps TRBD1 as D (6 bases). Germline-derived CDR1 and CDR2 are SGHNT and YENEEA. Trimming cost V 3 bases and J 2 bases, with 7 bases left between them. The CDR3 runs 13 residues. The CDR3: CASSLDRQETQYF. The CDR3 DNA is TGTGCCAGCAGCTTGGACAGACAAGAGACCCAGTACTTC.

J is TRBJ2-7 and V is TRBV3-1 (or the pseudogene TRBV3-2), with D possibly matching TRBD2 (7 bases). The V end was cut by 0 bases, the J end by 7 bases, with 16 bases between. This CDR3 spans 15 amino acids. The germline gives CDR1 LGHDT, CDR2 YNNKEL (reference sequence). CDR3 sequence reads: CASSQDYGGRGEQYF. Here the CDR3 DNA reads TGTGCCAGCAGCCAAGATTATGGAGGGAGGGGGGAGCAGTACTTC.

V is TRBV10-1 and J is TRBJ2-3; maybe TRBD1 (6 bases). V lost 2 bases and J 1 base, leaving 10 bases between the germline ends. CDR3 length equals 15 residues. Germline V gene sequence: CDR1 WNHNN, CDR2 SYGVQD (reference sequence). CDR3 sequence: CASSEAAGGTDTQYF. CDR3 DNA sequence: TGCGCCAGCAGTGAGGCTGCAGGGGGCACAGATACGCAGTATTTT.

The chain recombines TRBV5-1 with TRBJ1-6; maybe TRBD1 (5 bases). The germline V gene encodes CDR1 SGHRS and CDR2 YFSETQ. Trimming left V 0 bases short and J 0 bases short, with 16 bases between. This CDR3 contains 19 residues. The CDR3: CASSLGSGGSSSYNSPLHF. CDR3 in DNA: TGCGCCAGCAGCTTGGGGAGCGGGGGGTCAAGCTCCTATAATTCACCCCTCCACTTT. The whole variable domain, filled in from reference TRBV5-1 and TRBJ1-6, reads KAGVTQTPRYLIKTRGQQVTLSCSPISGHRSVSWYQQTPGQGLQFLFEYFSETQRNKGNFPGRFSGRQFSNSRSEMNVSTLELGDSALYLCASSLGSGGSSSYNSPLHFGNGTRLTVT.

This clone has a handful of counts. The chain links TRBV10-2 to TRBJ1-1; D is unclear. CDR1 and CDR2 from the germline V gene are WSHSY and SAAADI. The CDR3 extends over 13 amino acids. V was pared by 4 bases and J by 2 bases, with 8 bases between. This CDR3 is CASSGHINTEAFF. As DNA, the CDR3 is TGCGCCAGCAGTGGGCATATTAACACTGAAGCTTTCTTT.

The chain links TRBV12-3 or TRBV12-4 to TRBJ1-2; D gene unclear. V was pared by 6 bases and J by 5 bases, with 13 bases between. This CDR3 spans 13 amino acids. The CDR3 DNA is TGTGCCAGCAGCCGATCCGAGGGATATGGCTACACCTTC. Translation gives CASSRSEGYGYTF.

The chain combines TRBV14 with TRBJ2-1; 11 nucleotides match TRBD2. CDR1 SGHDN and CDR2 FVKESK come from the germline V gene. The CDR3 runs 15 residues. The V gene end was trimmed by 1 base and the J gene end by 4 bases; junction bases not matched to a gene: 0. The chain's CDR3 is CASSQGTSGYNEQFF. In nucleotides, the CDR3 is TGTGCCAGCAGCCAAGGGACTAGCGGGTACAATGAGCAGTTCTTC.

The rearrangement links TRBV28 to TRBJ1-2, with TRBD1 matching over 7 bases. This CDR3 contains 18 residues. J lost 4 bases, V lost 2 bases, and 16 bases had no gene match. The germline gives CDR1 MDHEN, CDR2 SYDVKM. The CDR3 sequence: CASSLSWGREGASYGYTF. CDR3 nucleotides: TGTGCCAGCAGTTTAAGTTGGGGCCGGGAGGGGGCTAGCTATGGCTACACCTTC.

V gene TRBV7-9 combines with J gene TRBJ1-1; TRBD1 matches 10 bases. The CDR3 spans 15 residues. The junction had 7 bases not matched to a gene; V was cut back by 5 bases and J by 4 bases. Germline V gives CDR1 SEHNR, CDR2 FQNEAQ (reference sequence). CDR3 region: CASSRQGAIGTEAFF. The CDR3 coding sequence is TGTGCCAGCAGCCGACAGGGGGCGATAGGCACTGAAGCTTTCTTT.

This chain links TRBV4-2 with TRBJ2-7, with a weak D call TRBD2 (7 bases). Trimming removed 0 bases from V and 6 bases from J, with 15 bases in between. CDR1 and CDR2 from the germline V gene are LGHNA and YNFKEQ. The CDR3 runs 15 residues. CDR3 protein: CASSQDGVGGAEQYF. The CDR3 DNA follows: TGTGCCAGCAGCCAAGATGGGGTAGGGGGGGCCGAGCAGTACTTC.

The rearrangement links TRBV5-4 to TRBJ2-1, with 10 bases matching TRBD2. Trimming at V came to 6 bases and at J to 7 bases, leaving 13 bases not matched to a gene. The CDR3 consists of 16 residues. Germline V gives CDR1 SGHNT, CDR2 YYREEE (reference sequence). CDR3 loop: CASKYSGRRKENEQFF. For the CDR3, the DNA is TGTGCCAGCAAATATAGCGGGAGGAGGAAGGAAAATGAGCAGTTCTTC.